The 29 T cell receptor beta chains below were found in one sample sequenced in a study of T cell repertoires in cytomegalovirus infection. From the reads, TCRdb called clonotypes with MiXCR, one entry per CDR3 protein. The table includes around 200,000 distinct CDR3 sequences, 17% detected once. Material for sequencing was CD8+ T cells from PBMCs. These receptor sequences come from a human donor in good health (CMV status not recorded). Some clones in this sample may be carry-over from other donors' samples.

This clonotype has a handful of counts. This chain joins TRBV11-2 and TRBJ2-7, with D unresolved. The CDR3 spans 12 residues. The V and J ends lost 1 base and 6 bases respectively, with 7 bases between them. Per germline, CDR1 SGHAT and CDR2 FQNNGV. CDR3 loop: CASSLAWSEQYF. The CDR3, as DNA: TGTGCCAGCAGCTTAGCTTGGAGCGAGCAGTACTTC.

The chain carries TRBV29-1 and TRBJ2-3; 10 bases match TRBD1. V was clipped by 7 bases and J by 3 bases; unmatched bases: 4. The CDR3 totals 13 residues. Germline V gene data show CDR1 as SQVTM and CDR2 as ANQGSEA. CDR3 bases: TGCAGCGCCCGGGACAGGGGAACAGATACGCAGTATTTT. Translated: CSARDRGTDTQYF.

This clonotype turned up a few times. This chain joins TRBV7-8 and TRBJ2-3; TRBD1 is a possible D gene (6 bases). V lost 5 bases and J 5 bases, leaving 23 bases between the germline ends. This CDR3 has 17 residues. The germline V gene has CDR1 SGHVS and CDR2 FQNEAQ. CDR3 bases: TGTGCCAGCAGCACTCGTTTAGGGGGACACCCTCGAGATACGCAGTATTTT. Translating it yields CASSTRLGGHPRDTQYF.

This rearrangement joins TRBV29-1 to TRBJ2-1, with D tentatively TRBD1 (7 bases). The CDR3 runs to 12 residues. V gave up 5 bases and J gave up 7 bases, with 12 bases separating them. The germline gives CDR1 SQVTM, CDR2 ANQGSEA. The DNA of the CDR3 is TGCAGCGTTCAGACAGGGAGGAATGAGCAGTTCTTC. This codes for CSVQTGRNEQFF.

The chain combines TRBV29-1 with TRBJ2-1; no reliable D call. Germline loops: CDR1 SQVTM, CDR2 ANQGSEA. The CDR3 runs to 11 residues. V lost 4 bases, J lost 1 base, and 2 bases lay in between. DNA of the CDR3: TGCAGCGTTGGATCCTACAATGAGCAGTTCTTC. Amino acids: CSVGSYNEQFF.

As to this clonotype: It may be a read error: a sequence one base away is much more abundant. CDR3 sequence: CANSLETQYF. For the CDR3, the DNA is TGTGCCAACAGCTTAGAGACCCAGTACTTC. The chain employs TRBV7-2 and TRBJ2-5; D not certain. CDR1 SGHTA and CDR2 FQGNSA come from the germline V gene. The CDR3 loop spans 10 amino acids.

Concerning this clonotype: The final CDR3 position lacks the conserved phenylalanine or tryptophan, pointing to a likely read error. The CDR3 here is CASSPVDTYSNQPQHL. The CDR3 coding sequence is TGTGCCAGCAGTCCCGTGGACACCTATAGCAATCAGCCCCAGCATTTA. The chain employs TRBV6-2 or TRBV6-3 and TRBJ1-5; D is possibly TRBD1 (5 bases). The CDR3 consists of 16 residues. The germline V gene has CDR1 MNHEY and CDR2 SVGEGT. Trimming took 5 bases from V and 0 from J, leaving 14 bases between them.

The chain links TRBV10-2 to TRBJ2-1, with D possibly being TRBD2 (6 bases). The germline V gene has CDR1 WSHSY and CDR2 SAAADI. The CDR3 is made up of 17 amino acids. The V end lost 2 bases, the J end lost 0 bases, and 14 bases lay between the germline ends. The CDR3: CASSEIGRGSSYNEQFF. The CDR3 bases are TGCGCCAGCAGTGAGATTGGGCGGGGCAGCTCCTACAATGAGCAGTTCTTC.

This clonotype occurred a few times. The chain is built from TRBV28 and TRBJ2-7; TRBD1 matches at 9 bases. Trimming at V came to 8 bases and at J to 3 bases, leaving 11 bases not matched to a gene. Germline V CDR1 and CDR2: MDHEN, SYDVKM. The CDR3 loop spans 15 amino acids. The DNA for the CDR3 is TGTGCCAGCGTGAAGCCGGGACAGGGAGTCTACGAGCAGTACTTC. Protein: CASVKPGQGVYEQYF. Together with reference TRBV28 and TRBJ2-7, the CDR3 gives the full variable domain: DVKVTQSSRYLVKRTGEKVFLECVQDMDHENMFWYRQDPGLGLRLIYFSYDVKMKEKGDIPEGYSVSREKKERFSLILESASTNQTSMYLCASVKPGQGVYEQYFGPGTRLTVT.

CDR3 sequence: CASSARGQPLGGYTF. CDR3 sequence (DNA): TGTGCCAGCAGCGCTAGGGGACAGCCCCTGGGAGGCTACACCTTC. The chain recombines TRBV7-2 with TRBJ1-2, with TRBD1 identical over 7 bases. Germline V gene data show CDR1 as SGHTA and CDR2 as FQGNSA. V lost 5 bases to trimming and J lost 8 bases; unmatched junction nucleotides: 14. CDR3 size: 15 residues.

V is TRBV29-1 and J is TRBJ2-1; 7 bases are shared with TRBD1. The length of the CDR3 is 12 residues. Germline V gene sequence: CDR1 SQVTM, CDR2 ANQGSEA. V shed 7 bases, J shed 9 bases, and the junction held 9 bases outside the gene matches. CDR3 nucleotides: TGCAGCGCTTACAGGGGCGTAGGTGAGCAGTTCTTC. Translated: CSAYRGVGEQFF.

V usage is TRBV29-1 and J usage is TRBJ2-5; D unresolved. Trimming removed 5 bases at V and 2 bases at J, with 15 bases between. The CDR3 totals 14 residues. Germline V gives CDR1 SQVTM, CDR2 ANQGSEA. The CDR3 loop reads CSVRVWDKQETQYF. Written as DNA, the CDR3 is TGCAGCGTTAGGGTCTGGGATAAACAAGAGACCCAGTACTTC.

The chain combines TRBV12-3 or TRBV12-4 with TRBJ2-5; 7 bases fit TRBD1. The CDR3 runs 13 residues. J was trimmed by 2 bases and V by 5 bases; bases with no gene match: 2. DNA of the CDR3: TGTGCCAGCAGTGACAGGGCTCAAGAGACCCAGTACTTC. Protein product: CASSDRAQETQYF.

The sample holds a few counts of this clonotype. The chain has TRBV6-1 and TRBJ1-5, with unresolved D. The CDR3 runs to 15 residues. V lost 6 bases and J 2 bases, leaving 14 bases between the germline ends. Germline CDR1 and CDR2: MNHNS and SASEGT. CDR3 nucleotide sequence: TGTGCCAGCAGCGTCCAGGACGGAGGCAATCAGCCCCAGCATTTT. It is translated as CASSVQDGGNQPQHF.

V usage is TRBV5-6 and J usage is TRBJ2-2; D might be TRBD2 (5 bases). This CDR3 comprises 15 residues. V lost 0 bases, J lost 7 bases, and 13 bases lay in between. The germline V gene has CDR1 SGHDT and CDR2 YYEEEE. The CDR3 bases are TGTGCCAGCAGCTTGGATTTTCCCCGGGACGGGGAGCTGTTTTTT. This codes for CASSLDFPRDGELFF. Using reference TRBV5-6 and TRBJ2-2 for the parts outside the CDR3, the full variable domain is DAGVTQSPTHLIKTRGQQVTLRCSPKSGHDTVSWYQQALGQGPQFIFQYYEEEERQRGNFPDRFSGHQFPNYSSELNVNALLLGDSALYLCASSLDFPRDGELFFGEGSRLTVL.

A few counts support this clonotype. The chain recombines TRBV7-9 with TRBJ1-1; 9 bases are shared with TRBD1. J was trimmed by 4 bases and V by 5 bases; bases with no gene match: 8. From germline, CDR1 is SEHNR and CDR2 FQNEAQ (reference sequence). The length of the CDR3 is 15 residues. DNA of the CDR3: TGTGCCAGCAGCGACTCCGGGACAGGGATCACTGAAGCTTTCTTT. It is translated as CASSDSGTGITEAFF. Full variable domain (missing parts from reference TRBV7-9 and TRBJ1-1): DTGVSQNPRHKITKRGQNVTFRCDPISEHNRLYWYRQTLGQGPEFLTYFQNEAQLEKSRLLSDRFSAERPKGSFSTLEIQRTEQGDSAMYLCASSDSGTGITEAFFGQGTRLTVV.

This clonotype was observed a handful of times. This chain connects TRBV20-1 to TRBJ2-7; no firm D call. CDR3 length equals 13 residues. CDR1 and CDR2 (germline): DFQATT, SNEGSKA (reference sequence). Trimming pared 2 bases from V and 0 bases from J, leaving 8 bases between. CDR3 DNA: TGCAGTGCTAGAACAGAAGCCTCCTACGAGCAGTACTTC. Translation gives CSARTEASYEQYF.

The V call is TRBV7-2, the J call TRBJ2-5; 10 bases match TRBD1. The V segment lost 4 bases and the J segment 5 bases; nucleotides outside the gene matches: 7. Germline V gene lookup returns CDR1 SGHTA and CDR2 FQGNSA. This CDR3 has 15 amino acids. This chain's CDR3 is CASSSGTGVRETQYF. CDR3 coding DNA: TGTGCCAGCAGCTCCGGGACAGGGGTACGGGAGACCCAGTACTTC.

This clonotype has a handful of counts. The CDR3 loop is CASSFWTGGLNEKLFF. The CDR3 DNA reads as TGTGCCAGCAGTTTCTGGACAGGGGGGCTCAATGAAAAACTGTTTTTT. The chain employs TRBV12-3 or TRBV12-4 and TRBJ1-4; 10 bases map to TRBD1. After removal of 3 bases from V and 5 bases from J, the junction contained 6 bases not matched to a gene. CDR3 length: 16 amino acids.

This clonotype was observed a single time. V usage is TRBV7-6 and J usage is TRBJ2-1; 7 bases map to TRBD1. Germline lookup yields CDR1 SGHVS and CDR2 FNYEAQ. V shed 7 bases, J shed 6 bases, and the junction held 9 bases outside the gene matches. The CDR3 totals 14 residues. The CDR3 coding sequence is TGTGCCAGCACCTTTTACAGGGGTGGCAATGAGCAGTTCTTC. Its protein is CASTFYRGGNEQFF.

The V call is TRBV7-9, the J call TRBJ2-1; no clear D gene. The V gene lost 2 bases and the J gene lost 0 bases, with 8 bases spanning the gap. CDR3 length equals 15 residues. Per the germline V gene, CDR1 is SEHNR and CDR2 is FQNEAQ (reference sequence). The CDR3 loop is CASSLTQSSYNEQFF. For the CDR3, the DNA is TGTGCCAGCAGCTTAACTCAGAGCTCCTACAATGAGCAGTTCTTC.

The chain links TRBV7-2 to TRBJ2-5, with 8 bases lining up with TRBD2. With 5 bases clipped from V and 5 bases from J, the junction kept 10 bases outside the gene matches. Germline CDR1 SGHTA, CDR2 FQGNSA. The CDR3 is 15 amino acids. CDR3 DNA: TGTGCCAGCAGCCGTAACCCCGGGGGGGCCGAGACCCAGTACTTC. Its protein product is CASSRNPGGAETQYF.

This clonotype turned up a few times. The chain employs TRBV4-3 and TRBJ2-7; D gene ambiguous. V was clipped by 0 bases and J by 0 bases, with 9 bases between them. The CDR3 is 15 amino acids. From germline, CDR1 is LGHNA and CDR2 YSLEER. The CDR3 reads CASSQDRHLSYEQYF. The CDR3 bases are TGCGCCAGCAGCCAAGATAGGCACCTCTCCTACGAGCAGTACTTC.

This clonotype was seen more than once but under ten times. V gene TRBV20-1 combines with J gene TRBJ2-7; TRBD1 matches 12 bases. The CDR3 sequence is 14 residues long. Germline CDR1 reads DFQATT; CDR2 reads SNEGSKA (reference sequence). V lost 5 bases and J lost 2; bases outside the gene matches: 4. The CDR3 DNA reads TGCAGTGCTGGGACAGGGGGCCTCACCTACGAGCAGTACTTC. Translating it yields CSAGTGGLTYEQYF.

Notes on this clonotype: This CDR3 fails to terminate in the conserved phenylalanine or tryptophan, so it likely reflects a read error. The chain carries TRBV14 and TRBJ1-4, with D tentatively TRBD1 (6 bases). The CDR3 totals 16 residues. CDR1 and CDR2 (germline): SGHDN, FVKESK. The V end lost 2 bases, the J end lost 7 bases, and 17 bases lay between the germline ends. CDR3 amino acids: CASSQRSRGLSEKLFY. In DNA, the CDR3 is TGTGCCAGCAGCCAACGATCGCGGGGGCTGAGTGAAAAACTGTTTTAT.

The CDR3 is CASSALQGATNEKLFF. The CDR3 nucleotides are TGTGCCAGCAGCGCATTGCAGGGGGCAACTAATGAAAAACTGTTTTTT. The chain carries TRBV7-8 and TRBJ1-4; TRBD1 agrees at 7 bases. Germline CDR1 SGHVS, CDR2 FQNEAQ. V was clipped by 5 bases and J by 0 bases; unmatched bases: 6. This CDR3 comprises 16 residues.

The chain uses TRBV14 and TRBJ1-2, with 9 nucleotides matching TRBD1. J gave up 7 bases and V 5 bases, and 5 bases lay outside the gene matches. Per the germline V gene, CDR1 is SGHDN and CDR2 is FVKESK. The CDR3 loop spans 13 amino acids. The CDR3 nucleotides read TGTGCCAGCAGCTGGACAGGGGAGGCTGGCTACACCTTC. Its translation is CASSWTGEAGYTF.

The V and J genes are TRBV12-3 or TRBV12-4 and TRBJ1-2; D uncertain. This CDR3 is 8 amino acids long. V was pared by 2 bases and J by 11 bases, with 0 bases between. CDR3 in DNA: TGTGCCAGCAGTTTATACACCTTC. Translating gives CASSLYTF.

This clonotype came up a few times. The chain is built from TRBV7-9 and TRBJ1-5; tentatively, D is TRBD1 (6 bases). Germline CDR1 reads SEHNR; CDR2 reads FQNEAQ (reference sequence). Trimming shortened V by 5 bases and J by 1 base, and 9 bases separated the two germline ends. The CDR3 has 14 amino acids. CDR3 amino acids: CASSPTGSNQPQHF. As DNA, the CDR3 is TGTGCCAGCAGCCCCACAGGGAGCAATCAGCCCCAGCATTTT.